The 27 T cell receptor beta chains below come from one sample, sequenced in a study of blood T cell repertoires in COVID-19. TCRdb keeps only in-frame clones here, not all; method: immunoSEQ multiplex PCR. The sample lists 220,000 or so clones; less than 90% were seen once. Sequencing was carried out using peripheral blood. These receptor sequences come from a young man with active or convalescent COVID-19.

This chain uses TRBV7-2 with TRBJ1-2; D is unresolved. This CDR3 comprises 13 residues. Per germline, CDR1 SGHTA and CDR2 FQGNSA. The V end was cut by 5 bases, the J end by 4 bases, with 11 bases between. CDR3 region: CASSQQVGYGYTF. In nucleotides, the CDR3 is TGTGCCAGCAGCCAACAAGTTGGCTATGGCTACACCTTC.

This rearrangement joins TRBV15 to TRBJ1-4; TRBD1 aligns across 8 bases. The germline CDR1 and CDR2 sequences are LNHNV and YYDKDF (reference sequence). The CDR3 length is 16 residues. V lost 0 bases to trimming and J lost 4 bases; unmatched junction nucleotides: 4. The CDR3 DNA sequence: TGTGCCACCAGCAGAGATCGGGACAGGCTTAATGAAAAACTGTTTTTT. Translating gives CATSRDRDRLNEKLFF.

The chain combines TRBV28 with TRBJ2-7, with 9 bases fitting TRBD1. Germline CDR1 is MDHEN and CDR2 is SYDVKM. The CDR3 length is 15 residues. The J segment lost 2 bases and the V segment lost 6 bases, leaving 8 bases of the junction unmatched. The CDR3 region is CASSTPGTGTYEQYF. In nucleotides, the CDR3 is TGTGCCAGCAGCACTCCCGGGACAGGGACCTACGAGCAGTACTTC.

The chain is built from TRBV11-1 and TRBJ1-5, with a tentative D call TRBD1 (5 bases). CDR1 is SGHAT and CDR2 is FQDESV in the germline V gene (reference sequence). V was trimmed by 5 bases and J by 11 bases, leaving 22 bases between them. This CDR3 is built from 15 residues. CDR3 bases: TGTGCCAGCAGCCCGTGCGGCAGGGCCAACTCGTCCCAGCATTTT. Its translation is CASSPCGRANSSQHF.

The rearrangement joins TRBV6-2 or TRBV6-3 to TRBJ2-5; D unresolved. Germline assignment: CDR1 MNHEY and CDR2 SVGEGT. This CDR3 spans 13 amino acids. Between the trimmed V and J ends, which lost 2 bases and 8 bases, there was a span of 12 bases. CDR3 nucleotide sequence: TGTGCCAGCAGTTACGTTGCCCCGAGTACCCAGTACTTC. This translates into CASSYVAPSTQYF.

This clone showed up just once. V gene TRBV28 combines with J gene TRBJ1-1, with TRBD1 matching over 8 bases. This CDR3 comprises 15 residues. Germline lookup yields CDR1 MDHEN and CDR2 SYDVKM. Losses at the gene ends were 10 bases for V and 5 bases for J; bases not matched to a gene: 15. The CDR3 DNA reads as TGTGCCACCCTCCCGGGACAGGCGAGGTATACTGAAGCTTTCTTT. Its translation is CATLPGQARYTEAFF.

The chain is built from TRBV9 and TRBJ2-3, with D possibly matching TRBD1 (6 bases). CDR1 is SGDLS and CDR2 is YYNGEE in the germline V gene. The CDR3 runs to 15 residues. V lost 4 bases to trimming and J lost 7 bases, with 19 bases between them. This chain's CDR3 is CASSPGTFDRYTQYF. The CDR3 DNA is TGTGCCAGCAGCCCTGGGACATTCGATAGATATACGCAGTATTTT.

To note about this clone: Other DNA sequences of this sample code for an identical CDR3. The chain combines TRBV27 with TRBJ2-1, with 8 bases lining up with TRBD2. The CDR3 consists of 14 residues. The germline CDR1 and CDR2 sequences are MNHEY and SMNVEV (reference sequence). V dropped 5 bases and J dropped 4; count of bases not matched to a gene: 4. The CDR3 here is CASSTGGPYNEQFF. CDR3 coding DNA: TGTGCCAGCAGTACGGGAGGGCCGTACAATGAGCAGTTCTTC.

This chain uses TRBV11-3 with TRBJ2-3, with TRBD1 as a possible D gene (5 bases). CDR1 and CDR2 from the germline V gene are SGHNT and YENEEA. Deletions cut 3 bases from V and 2 bases from J, with 6 bases between. This CDR3 region has 13 residues. DNA of the CDR3: TGTGCCAGCAGCTTGGGGCCCACAGATACGCAGTATTTT. It yields the protein CASSLGPTDTQYF.

The CDR3 sequence: CASSEPAAGRDYSPLHF. The CDR3 DNA reads as TGCGCCAGCAGTGAGCCCGCAGCGGGCAGGGATTATTCACCCCTCCACTTT. The chain links TRBV10-2 to TRBJ1-6; TRBD1 is a possible D gene (5 bases). The CDR3 sequence is 17 residues long. Trimming shortened V by 2 bases and J by 8 bases, and 19 bases separated the two germline ends. The germline V gene has CDR1 WSHSY and CDR2 SAAADI.

V gene TRBV5-6 combines with J gene TRBJ2-4; D uncertain. In germline, CDR1 is SGHDT, CDR2 YYEEEE. Trimming stripped 0 bases from V and 15 bases from J, with 10 bases between. The CDR3 extends over 11 amino acids. CDR3 in amino acids: CASSLGSRSYF. The CDR3 DNA reads as TGTGCCAGCAGCTTGGGGTCTAGGTCGTACTTC.

The chain couples TRBV18 to TRBJ1-5; a possible D gene is TRBD1 (6 bases). Germline V gene data show CDR1 as KGHSH and CDR2 as LQKENI. The ends were cut back, 2 bases at V and 4 bases at J, with 12 bases in the middle. The length of the CDR3 is 15 residues. The CDR3 DNA is TGTGCCAGCTCACCAGCCGGACAGTTTAATCAGCCCCAGCATTTT. It is translated as CASSPAGQFNQPQHF.

This chain uses TRBV30 with TRBJ2-5; a possible D gene is TRBD2 (5 bases). Germline CDR1 GTSNPN, CDR2 SVGIG (reference sequence). V gave up 8 bases and J gave up 9 bases, with 13 bases separating them. There are 10 residues in the CDR3. Here the CDR3 reads CALETGSQYF. In DNA, the CDR3 is TGTGCCCTGGAAACGGGGTCCCAGTACTTC. Together with reference TRBV30 and TRBJ2-5, the CDR3 gives the full variable domain: SQTIHQWPATLVQPVGSPLSLECTVEGTSNPNLYWYRQAAGRGLQLLFYSVGIGQISSEVPQNLSASRPQDRQFILSSKKLLLSDSGFYLCALETGSQYFGPGTRLLVL.

The sample holds one count of this clone. The gene calls are TRBV20-1 and TRBJ1-1, with TRBD1 matching 10 bases. The CDR3 has 15 residues. Germline V gene sequence: CDR1 DFQATT, CDR2 SNEGSKA (reference sequence). V lost 3 bases, J lost 5 bases, and 9 bases stayed unmatched. The CDR3 sequence is CSASQPTGGGTEAFF. CDR3 coding DNA: TGCAGTGCTAGTCAACCGACAGGGGGCGGTACTGAAGCTTTCTTT.

The V gene is TRBV15, the J gene TRBJ2-2; D is perhaps TRBD2 (6 bases). The CDR3 runs 16 residues. The germline V gene has CDR1 LNHNV and CDR2 YYDKDF (reference sequence). The V gene lost 6 bases and the J gene lost 1 base, with 15 bases spanning the gap. In DNA form, the CDR3 reads TGTGCCACCAGGACTGGTGGGGGGAAGAACACCGGGGAGCTGTTTTTT. Residues: CATRTGGGKNTGELFF.

V is TRBV12-3 or TRBV12-4 and J is TRBJ1-2, with TRBD1 as a possible D gene (6 bases). The V gene lost 3 bases and the J gene lost 6 bases, with 11 bases spanning the gap. This CDR3 has 13 amino acids. The CDR3 nucleotides read TGTGCCAGCAGTTTTCGGGGGGCGGATGGCTACACCTTC. This translates into CASSFRGADGYTF.

V and J are TRBV5-1 and TRBJ2-3; weak D call: TRBD1 (6 bases). Germline V CDR1 and CDR2: SGHRS, YFSETQ. With 4 bases removed from V and 1 base from J, the gap between germline ends came to 16 bases. The CDR3 has 16 residues. This CDR3 is CASSLGALGGTDTQYF. CDR3 sequence (DNA): TGCGCCAGCAGCCTGGGGGCACTTGGTGGCACAGATACGCAGTATTTT.

This clone was counted once. This chain joins TRBV19 and TRBJ1-3, with TRBD1 identical over 7 bases. Unmatched junction bases numbered 8, after V lost 6 bases and J lost 6 bases. This CDR3 comprises 14 residues. CDR1 is LNHDA, CDR2 SQIVND, per germline (reference sequence). The CDR3 DNA reads TGTGCCAGTAGGAGGAGGGACAGTGAAAACACCATATATTTT. It translates to CASRRRDSENTIYF.

V is TRBV6-5 and J is TRBJ1-2; D is perhaps TRBD1 (5 bases). Germline V gene data show CDR1 as MNHEY and CDR2 as SVGAGI. The CDR3 extends over 13 amino acids. Trimming pared 6 bases from V and 2 bases from J, leaving 10 bases between. CDR3 protein: CASSGQINYGYTF. The CDR3 coding sequence is TGTGCCAGCAGCGGACAAATCAACTATGGCTACACCTTC.

This chain connects TRBV5-1 to TRBJ2-7; TRBD2 matches 7 bases. Germline-derived CDR1 and CDR2 are SGHRS and YFSETQ. CDR3 size: 15 residues. The V gene end was trimmed by 0 bases and the J gene end by 3 bases; junction bases not matched to a gene: 6. CDR3 region: CASSLASGDLYEQYF. The CDR3 DNA follows: TGCGCCAGCAGCTTGGCAAGCGGGGACCTCTACGAGCAGTACTTC.

This clone was detected a few times. The chain is built from TRBV7-3 and TRBJ2-3; a possible D gene is TRBD2 (7 bases). Germline V CDR1 and CDR2: SGHTA, FQGTGA. The V end was cut by 5 bases, the J end by 3 bases, with 18 bases between. This CDR3 comprises 16 residues. CDR3 region: CASSARGASQTDTQYF. The CDR3 bases are TGTGCCAGCAGCGCTCGGGGGGCTAGCCAGACAGATACGCAGTATTTT. The variable domain in full, completed from reference TRBV7-3 and TRBJ2-3, reads GAGVSQTPSNKVTEKGKYVELRCDPISGHTALYWYRQSLGQGPEFLIYFQGTGAADDSGLPNDRFFAVRPEGSVSTLKIQRTERGDSAVYLCASSARGASQTDTQYFGPGTRLTVL.

J is TRBJ2-1 and V is TRBV19, with 9 nucleotides matching TRBD2. The CDR3 has 15 residues. Germline CDR1 is LNHDA and CDR2 is SQIVND (reference sequence). The V segment lost 6 bases and the J segment 8 bases; nucleotides outside the gene matches: 11. The CDR3 reads CASSRGGGRFDEQFF. CDR3 sequence (DNA): TGTGCCAGTAGCCGCGGGGGGGGCAGGTTCGATGAGCAGTTCTTC. Supplemented by reference TRBV19 and TRBJ2-1, the full variable domain reads DGGITQSPKYLFRKEGQNVTLSCEQNLNHDAMYWYRQDPGQGLRLIYYSQIVNDFQKGDIAEGYSVSREKKESFPLTVTSAQKNPTAFYLCASSRGGGRFDEQFFGPGTRLTVL.

The chain employs TRBV11-2 and TRBJ2-1, with 7 bases identical to TRBD2. V dropped 5 bases and J dropped 4; count of bases not matched to a gene: 14. The germline CDR1 and CDR2 sequences are SGHAT and FQNNGV. The CDR3 runs to 17 residues. The CDR3 bases are TGTGCCAGCAGCCTCGGACTAGATGCCCGGCAATACAATGAGCAGTTCTTC. As protein: CASSLGLDARQYNEQFF. The entire variable domain, with the rest obtained from reference TRBV11-2 and TRBJ2-1, is as follows: EAGVAQSPRYKIIEKRQSVAFWCNPISGHATLYWYQQILGQGPKLLIQFQNNGVVDDSQLPKDRFSAERLKGVDSTLKIQPAKLEDSAVYLCASSLGLDARQYNEQFFGPGTRLTVL.

The CDR3 coding sequence is TGTGCCACCAGCGAGACACCCTCCTACGAGCAGTACTTC. This sequence encodes CATSETPSYEQYF. V and J are TRBV24-1 and TRBJ2-7; no firm D call. This CDR3 is 13 amino acids long. The V end was cut by 7 bases, the J end by 0 bases, with 9 bases between. The germline V gene has CDR1 KGHDR and CDR2 SFDVKD.

This chain joins TRBV21-1 and TRBJ2-1; the table's D call of TRBD2 was not tested on the DNA. TRBV21-1 is a pseudogene segment. This CDR3 has 16 residues. This CDR3 reads CASSKAGEGSYNEQFF. The CDR3, as DNA: TGTGCCAGCAGCAAAGCGGGGGAGGGTTCCTACAATGAGCAGTTCTTC.

The chain is built from TRBV4-2 and TRBJ2-1, with TRBD1 matching over 11 bases. Germline V gene data show CDR1 as LGHNA and CDR2 as YNFKEQ. V dropped 4 bases and J dropped 6; count of bases not matched to a gene: 8. The CDR3 has 16 amino acids. The CDR3 region has the DNA TGTGCCAGCAGCCGCTTGAAAGGGACAGGGGGCAATGAGCAGTTCTTC. It translates to CASSRLKGTGGNEQFF.

V is TRBV18 and J is TRBJ1-6; D gene ambiguous. Between the trimmed V and J ends, which lost 3 bases and 8 bases, there was a span of 20 bases. Germline V gene sequence: CDR1 KGHSH, CDR2 LQKENI. CDR3 size: 17 residues. In DNA form, the CDR3 reads TGTGCCAGCTCACCCTCAGTTCCGGGAGAGCAGGATTCACCCCTCCACTTT. It yields the protein CASSPSVPGEQDSPLHF.